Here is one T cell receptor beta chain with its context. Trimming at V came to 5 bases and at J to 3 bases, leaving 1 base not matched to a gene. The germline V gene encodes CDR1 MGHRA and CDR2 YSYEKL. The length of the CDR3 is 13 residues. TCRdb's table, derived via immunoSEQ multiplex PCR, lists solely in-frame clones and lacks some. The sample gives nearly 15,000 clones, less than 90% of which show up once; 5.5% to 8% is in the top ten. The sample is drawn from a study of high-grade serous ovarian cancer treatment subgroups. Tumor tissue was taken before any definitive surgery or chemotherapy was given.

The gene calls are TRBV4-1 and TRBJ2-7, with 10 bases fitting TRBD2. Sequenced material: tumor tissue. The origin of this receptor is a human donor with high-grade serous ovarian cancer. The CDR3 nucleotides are TGCGCCAGCAGCTGGACTAGCGGCTACGAGCAGTACTTC. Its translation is CASSWTSGYEQYF.